A single sample is the source of the 15 T cell receptor beta chains below, sequenced in a study of blood T cell repertoires in COVID-19 (dated by TCRdb to 2018 to 2020). The library was made by the immunoSEQ multiplex PCR assay. TCRdb took over this immuneACCESS table, retaining in-frame rearrangements with V and J assigned. Such tables are incomplete; in checked studies, under half of the missing clones stem from an unresolved V gene, and the remainder is unexplained. The sample table records 200,000 to 250,000 clones; around 84% of these occur just once. The ten largest clonotypes hold roughly 12% of the sample. Sequenced: peripheral blood. Every receptor here comes from a human donor in a cohort sampled during active COVID-19.

V is TRBV18 and J is TRBJ2-7; D remains ambiguous. Germline values: CDR1 KGHSH, CDR2 LQKENI. The V gene lost 3 bases and the J gene lost 4 bases, with 7 bases spanning the gap. The CDR3 extends over 12 amino acids. The CDR3 here is CASSPRQYEQYF. CDR3 DNA: TGTGCCAGCTCACCGCGGCAGTACGAGCAGTACTTC.

This sequence joins TRBV15 and TRBJ2-5; tentative D call: TRBD2 (5 bases). CDR1 is LNHNV and CDR2 is YYDKDF in the germline V gene (reference sequence). The CDR3 totals 13 residues. Trimming shortened V by 9 bases and J by 1 base, and 12 bases separated the two germline ends. The CDR3 protein is CATDSQLQETQYF. DNA of the CDR3: TGTGCCACGGACTCACAGCTCCAAGAGACCCAGTACTTC. The variable domain in full, completed from reference TRBV15 and TRBJ2-5, reads DAMVIQNPRYQVTQFGKPVTLSCSQTLNHNVMYWYQQKSSQAPKLLFHYYDKDFNNEADTPDNFQSRRPNTSFCFLDIRSPGLGDTAMYLCATDSQLQETQYFGPGTRLLVL.

The CDR3 bases are TGTGCCAGCAGCCCGGGACTTCTAGCCAAAAACATTCAGTACTTC. Protein product: CASSPGLLAKNIQYF. The V gene is TRBV3-1 (or the pseudogene TRBV3-2), the J gene TRBJ2-4; a possible D gene is TRBD2 (6 bases). This CDR3 region has 15 residues. Between the trimmed V and J ends, which lost 4 bases and 0 bases, there was a span of 10 bases. The germline V gene has CDR1 LGHDT and CDR2 YNNKEL (reference sequence).

V is TRBV6-5 and J is TRBJ2-7, with a weak D call TRBD2 (6 bases). The CDR3 consists of 15 residues. V lost 6 bases, J lost 5 bases, and 20 bases lay in between. The V gene's germline CDR1 is MNHEY and CDR2 SVGAGI. The CDR3 reads CASRVAAGTYNEQYF. As DNA, the CDR3 is TGTGCCAGCAGGGTCGCGGCGGGAACATATAACGAGCAGTACTTC.

This clone was observed a single time. The rearrangement joins TRBV19 to TRBJ1-1, with D tentatively TRBD1 (6 bases). V was cut by 8 bases and J by 0 bases, with 13 bases left in between. The CDR3 has 14 amino acids. Germline values: CDR1 LNHDA, CDR2 SQIVND (reference sequence). The CDR3 sequence: CASFPGDLNTEAFF. The CDR3 bases are TGTGCCAGTTTTCCAGGGGATTTGAACACTGAAGCTTTCTTT. The full variable domain, completed using reference TRBV19 and TRBJ1-1, is DGGITQSPKYLFRKEGQNVTLSCEQNLNHDAMYWYRQDPGQGLRLIYYSQIVNDFQKGDIAEGYSVSREKKESFPLTVTSAQKNPTAFYLCASFPGDLNTEAFFGQGTRLTVV.

The CDR3 reads CASRLDRTSNQPQHF. The CDR3 DNA follows: TGTGCCAGCAGATTGGACAGGACTAGCAATCAGCCCCAGCATTTT. The chain combines TRBV27 with TRBJ1-5; TRBD1 aligns across 7 bases. CDR1 is MNHEY, CDR2 SMNVEV, per germline (reference sequence). The CDR3 runs to 15 residues. V dropped 6 bases and J dropped 0; count of bases not matched to a gene: 5.

The genes are TRBV10-2 and TRBJ1-1; TRBD1 agrees at 7 bases. Germline V lookup: CDR1 WSHSY, CDR2 SAAADI. V was clipped by 6 bases and J by 0 bases; unmatched bases: 10. The CDR3 extends over 16 amino acids. The CDR3 loop is CASRTGQPIMNTEAFF. CDR3 DNA: TGCGCCAGCAGAACGGGACAGCCAATAATGAACACTGAAGCTTTCTTT.

This sequence joins TRBV28 and TRBJ2-2; perhaps TRBD2 as D (6 bases). Germline V gene lookup returns CDR1 MDHEN and CDR2 SYDVKM. The CDR3 totals 14 residues. V was cut by 4 bases and J by 6 bases, with 12 bases left in between. In DNA form, the CDR3 reads TGTGCCAGCAGTTCAACGGGGGAGTCCGGGGAGCTGTTTTTT. It translates to CASSSTGESGELFF.

The chain joins TRBV5-1 to TRBJ2-1; a weak D match, TRBD2 (6 bases). CDR1 and CDR2 (germline): SGHRS, YFSETQ. CDR3 length: 12 amino acids. With 4 bases removed from V and 8 bases from J, the gap between germline ends came to 10 bases. CDR3 nucleotides: TGCGCCAGCAGCCGCGGGGAGGATGAGCAGTTCTTC. Its protein is CASSRGEDEQFF.

CDR3 bases: TGTGCCAGCAGCTGGGACAGAAGTTCACCCCTCCACTTT. It codes for CASSWDRSSPLHF. This chain uses TRBV27 with TRBJ1-6, with 7 bases identical to TRBD1. The V gene's germline CDR1 is MNHEY and CDR2 SMNVEV (reference sequence). J gave up 9 bases and V 6 bases, and 5 bases lay outside the gene matches. This CDR3 region has 13 residues.

This sequence joins TRBV2 and TRBJ2-1, with 11 bases lining up with TRBD2. This CDR3 comprises 16 residues. V shed 6 bases, J shed 3 bases, and the junction held 7 bases outside the gene matches. CDR1 is SNHLY, CDR2 FYNNEI, per germline. DNA for the CDR3: TGTGCCAGCAGGAGACTAGCGGGAAGGGTCTACAATGAGCAGTTCTTC. It codes for CASRRLAGRVYNEQFF.

The chain recombines TRBV9 with TRBJ2-7, with 9 bases aligning to TRBD2. Germline-derived CDR1 and CDR2 are SGDLS and YYNGEE. V lost 4 bases to trimming and J lost 6 bases; unmatched junction nucleotides: 11. The CDR3 contains 15 residues. CDR3 DNA sequence: TGTGCCAGCAGCCCCCGAAGTAGCGGGAGCTCCGAGCAGTACTTC. Residues: CASSPRSSGSSEQYF.

J is TRBJ1-1 and V is TRBV12-3 or TRBV12-4; D gene uncertain. Trimming removed 3 bases at V and 5 bases at J, with 10 bases between. This CDR3 comprises 13 residues. DNA of the CDR3: TGTGCCAGCAGTTTTTCACGAGGGACTGAAGCTTTCTTT. Translation gives CASSFSRGTEAFF.

The chain's CDR3 is CASTKTDNYGYTF. CDR3 coding DNA: TGCGCCAGCACAAAGACAGATAACTATGGCTACACCTTC. V gene TRBV10-2 combines with J gene TRBJ1-2, with D tentatively TRBD1 (5 bases). V was pared by 7 bases and J by 1 base, with 10 bases between. The CDR3 extends over 13 amino acids. The germline CDR1 and CDR2 sequences are WSHSY and SAAADI.

The chain has TRBV7-8 and TRBJ2-5; D perhaps matches TRBD1 (5 bases). Germline-derived CDR1 and CDR2 are SGHVS and FQNEAQ. Trimming shortened V by 4 bases and J by 2 bases, and 11 bases separated the two germline ends. CDR3 size: 14 residues. The CDR3 DNA sequence: TGTGCCAGCAGCTCCCGACAGCTTCAAGAGACCCAGTACTTC. Protein sequence: CASSSRQLQETQYF.